The 27 T cell receptor beta chains below come from one sample, sequenced in a study of OX40 agonist ivuxolimab in advanced cancers. Assay: immunoSEQ multiplex PCR; the TCRdb copy retains only in-frame clones and omits some. The sample consists of tens of thousands of clones, nearly 90% of them appearing once. Material: CD4+ or CD8+ T cells sorted from blood, obtained in a trial of the OX40 agonist ivuxolimab. These TCRs come from an adult with an advanced solid tumor such as melanoma, head and neck, liver or kidney cancer.

The rearrangement joins TRBV5-4 to TRBJ2-5, with a possible D match to TRBD1 (6 bases). Looked up from germline, CDR1 is SGHNT and CDR2 is YYREEE (reference sequence). Between the trimmed V and J ends, which lost 1 base and 4 bases, there was a span of 11 bases. The CDR3 is made up of 14 amino acids. CDR3 amino acids: CASSLQGRGETQYF. The CDR3 DNA reads as TGTGCCAGCAGCTTGCAGGGGCGTGGAGAGACCCAGTACTTC.

J is TRBJ2-5 and V is TRBV14, with D perhaps matching TRBD1 (6 bases). The CDR3 has 17 residues. V lost 0 bases to trimming and J lost 3 bases, with 17 bases between them. CDR1 is SGHDN and CDR2 is FVKESK in the germline V gene. CDR3 nucleotides: TGTGCCAGCAGCCAAGACGAGGCGGGCCCAGGGGAAGAGACCCAGTACTTC. Amino acids: CASSQDEAGPGEETQYF.

This clone was seen a single time. The chain combines TRBV11-1 with TRBJ1-1; D may be TRBD1 (5 bases). This CDR3 is 15 amino acids long. Per germline, CDR1 SGHAT and CDR2 FQDESV (reference sequence). V lost 4 bases, J lost 3 bases, and 15 bases lay in between. For the CDR3, the DNA is TGTGCCAGCAGCTACGGGGGGTTATGGGACACTGAAGCTTTCTTT. Encoded protein: CASSYGGLWDTEAFF.

The chain carries TRBV27 and TRBJ1-1; D not resolved. The CDR3 contains 14 residues. V lost 2 bases to trimming and J lost 4 bases, with 11 bases between them. From germline, CDR1 is MNHEY and CDR2 SMNVEV (reference sequence). For the CDR3, the DNA is TGTGCCAGCAGTTTACCGGGGTTGGGCACTGAAGCTTTCTTT. Amino acid sequence: CASSLPGLGTEAFF.

The V and J genes are TRBV5-4 and TRBJ2-5, with D possibly TRBD2 on 6 matching bases. Trimming pared 1 base from V and 4 bases from J, leaving 8 bases between. The CDR3 has 13 amino acids. CDR1 is SGHNT, CDR2 YYREEE, per germline (reference sequence). The DNA of the CDR3 is TGTGCCAGCAGCTTGCGGGGGAGAGAGACCCAGTACTTC. This encodes CASSLRGRETQYF.

This clone appeared a single time. This sequence joins TRBV5-1 and TRBJ2-7, with D possibly being TRBD1 (5 bases). In germline, CDR1 is SGHRS, CDR2 YFSETQ. The length of the CDR3 is 15 residues. Trimming took off 4 bases at V and 1 base at J, with 15 bases between the two ends. The CDR3 DNA reads as TGCGCCAGCAGCAATACAGGAGCCAATTCCTACGAGCAGTACTTC. Protein: CASSNTGANSYEQYF.

The chain is built from TRBV10-3 and TRBJ1-6, with 7 bases aligning to TRBD1. The V and J ends lost 6 bases and 8 bases, in that order; junction bases with no gene match: 7. CDR3 length: 14 residues. Germline V gene sequence: CDR1 ENHRY, CDR2 SYGVKD. The CDR3 region is CAIRRQGADSPLHF. CDR3 DNA sequence: TGTGCCATCAGAAGACAGGGAGCGGATTCACCCCTCCACTTT.

The rearrangement links TRBV2 to TRBJ1-2, with D possibly being TRBD1 (6 bases). The V gene lost 2 bases and the J gene lost 6 bases, with 10 bases spanning the gap. The CDR3 contains 13 residues. CDR1 and CDR2 (germline): SNHLY, FYNNEI. The CDR3 coding sequence is TGTGCCAGCAGTGAACAGGGGCTGGATGGCTACACCTTC. Translation gives CASSEQGLDGYTF.

V gene TRBV10-1 combines with J gene TRBJ1-1; 7 bases agree with TRBD1. CDR3 length equals 15 residues. Germline CDR1 is WNHNN and CDR2 is SYGVQD (reference sequence). V shed 6 bases, J shed 1 base, and the junction held 8 bases outside the gene matches. The CDR3 bases are TGCGCCAGCAGCAGACCGGGACAGAAGAACACTGAAGCTTTCTTT. As protein: CASSRPGQKNTEAFF.

The chain carries TRBV6-1 and TRBJ1-3; D remains unclear. The germline V and J ends were trimmed by 2 bases and 0 bases, with 8 bases remaining between them. Per the germline V gene, CDR1 is MNHNS and CDR2 is SASEGT. This CDR3 has 15 residues. CDR3 coding DNA: TGTGCCAGCAGTGAACAACGGAGCTCTGGAAACACCATATATTTT. The encoded protein is CASSEQRSSGNTIYF.

This chain links TRBV5-1 with TRBJ1-3, with 7 positions matching TRBD1. J was trimmed by 2 bases and V by 0 bases; bases with no gene match: 8. Germline CDR1 is SGHRS and CDR2 is YFSETQ. This CDR3 has 17 amino acids. The CDR3 sequence is CASSLEAGRGPGNTIYF. The CDR3 DNA is TGCGCCAGCAGCTTGGAGGCCGGAAGGGGGCCTGGAAACACCATATATTTT. The entire variable domain, with the rest obtained from reference TRBV5-1 and TRBJ1-3, is as follows: KAGVTQTPRYLIKTRGQQVTLSCSPISGHRSVSWYQQTPGQGLQFLFEYFSETQRNKGNFPGRFSGRQFSNSRSEMNVSTLELGDSALYLCASSLEAGRGPGNTIYFGEGSWLTVV.

The V and J genes are TRBV4-3 and TRBJ2-7; TRBD2 matches at 8 bases. The V gene end was trimmed by 1 base and the J gene end by 1 base; junction bases not matched to a gene: 15. The germline V gene has CDR1 LGHNA and CDR2 YSLEER. The CDR3 length is 19 residues. The CDR3 coding sequence is TGCGCCAGCAGCCAAGGGGGACTAGGGACGGGGGCCCCTTCCTACGAGCAGTACTTC. It encodes CASSQGGLGTGAPSYEQYF.

The gene calls are TRBV5-1 and TRBJ2-2; either TRBD1 or TRBD2 may supply D (5 bases each). Germline CDR1 and CDR2: SGHRS and YFSETQ. The CDR3 is made up of 15 amino acids. Between the trimmed V and J ends, which lost 5 bases and 0 bases, there was a span of 11 bases. CDR3 DNA sequence: TGCGCCAGCAGACAGGCGACTACGAACACCGGGGAGCTGTTTTTT. Translating it yields CASRQATTNTGELFF.

V is TRBV27 and J is TRBJ2-7, with D hard to call. The germline CDR1 and CDR2 sequences are MNHEY and SMNVEV (reference sequence). The CDR3 totals 13 residues. Trimming took 2 bases from V and 6 from J, leaving 11 bases between them. The CDR3 reads CASSLVTRREQYF. CDR3 bases: TGTGCCAGCAGTTTAGTTACCCGGCGCGAGCAGTACTTC.

V gene TRBV2 combines with J gene TRBJ2-3; 9 nucleotides match TRBD2. The CDR3 loop spans 17 amino acids. CDR1 and CDR2 (germline): SNHLY, FYNNEI. J was trimmed by 2 bases and V by 1 base; bases with no gene match: 7. CDR3 sequence: CASSEGVLAGLTDTQYF. CDR3 DNA sequence: TGTGCCAGCAGTGAAGGGGTTCTAGCGGGGCTCACAGATACGCAGTATTTT.

The V gene is TRBV5-8, the J gene TRBJ1-4; D gene uncertain. Germline CDR1 and CDR2: SGHTS and YDEGEE. V was pared by 5 bases and J by 7 bases, with 18 bases between. CDR3 size: 15 residues. The CDR3 bases are TGTGCCAGCAGTCTTCGACGGGATGTACGTGAAAAACTGTTTTTT. Its protein is CASSLRRDVREKLFF. Drawing the rest from reference TRBV5-8 and TRBJ1-4, the complete variable domain is EAGVTQSPTHLIKTRGQQATLRCSPISGHTSVYWYQQALGLGLQFLLWYDEGEERNRGNFPPRFSGRQFPNYSSELNVNALELEDSALYLCASSLRRDVREKLFFGSGTQLSVL.

The chain joins TRBV5-8 to TRBJ1-5, with D possibly matching TRBD1 (5 bases). CDR3 length: 13 residues. V was cut by 4 bases and J by 2 bases, with 7 bases left in between. Germline assignment: CDR1 SGHTS and CDR2 YDEGEE. DNA of the CDR3: TGTGCCAGCAGCCAGGGTGGCAATCAGCCCCAGCATTTT. It yields the protein CASSQGGNQPQHF.

The V call is TRBV27, the J call TRBJ2-7; D gene ambiguous. This CDR3 has 14 amino acids. Germline V gene lookup returns CDR1 MNHEY and CDR2 SMNVEV (reference sequence). Trimming cost V 3 bases and J 2 bases, with 11 bases left between them. CDR3 nucleotide sequence: TGTGCCAGCAGTTTGCGGTTCGGCCCCTACGAGCAGTACTTC. The encoded protein is CASSLRFGPYEQYF.

Written as DNA, the CDR3 is TGTGCCAGCAGCTTAGCAACGGGGTCCTACGAGCAGTACTTC. Its protein product is CASSLATGSYEQYF. The chain recombines TRBV7-7 with TRBJ2-7, with D possibly being TRBD2 (5 bases). Deletions cut 0 bases from V and 1 base from J, with 7 bases between. This CDR3 contains 14 residues. Germline CDR1 is SSHAT and CDR2 is FNYEAQ (reference sequence). Combining the CDR3 with reference TRBV7-7 and TRBJ2-7 gives the whole variable domain GAGVSQSPRYKVTKRGQDVTLRCDPISSHATLYWYQQALGQGPEFLTYFNYEAQPDKSGLPSDRFSAERPEGSISTLTIQRTEQRDSAMYRCASSLATGSYEQYFGPGTRLTVT.

The chain uses TRBV30 and TRBJ1-2; TRBD1 matches at 8 bases. Looked up from germline, CDR1 is GTSNPN and CDR2 is SVGIG (reference sequence). With V trimmed by 0 bases and J by 2 bases, 8 bases remained unmatched. This CDR3 is 16 amino acids long. The chain's CDR3 is CAWSVRAGGKNYGYTF. The DNA of the CDR3 is TGTGCCTGGAGTGTACGGGCAGGGGGCAAGAACTATGGCTACACCTTC.

The rearrangement joins TRBV18 to TRBJ2-3; perhaps D is TRBD1 or TRBD2 (6 bases each). Germline V gene sequence: CDR1 KGHSH, CDR2 LQKENI. CDR3 length equals 18 residues. V gave up 3 bases and J gave up 5 bases, with 24 bases separating them. CDR3 bases: TGTGCCAGCTCACCCCAAGATCGGGGGCTCCGGGTGAGAGATACGCAGTATTTT. Translated: CASSPQDRGLRVRDTQYF.

This CDR3 is CASSEQEGWHTEAFF. The DNA for the CDR3 is TGTGCCAGCAGTGAACAGGAGGGCTGGCACACTGAAGCTTTCTTT. J is TRBJ1-1 and V is TRBV2; no definite D call. In germline, CDR1 is SNHLY, CDR2 FYNNEI. Trimming removed 2 bases at V and 3 bases at J, with 13 bases between. This CDR3 region has 15 residues.

The chain is built from TRBV25-1 and TRBJ1-3; D gene ambiguous. The germline CDR1 and CDR2 sequences are MGHDK and SYGVNS. Between the trimmed V and J ends, which lost 4 bases and 4 bases, there was a span of 11 bases. The CDR3 loop spans 14 amino acids. CDR3 protein: CASSGRLWGNTIYF. CDR3 sequence (DNA): TGTGCCAGCAGTGGGCGTCTGTGGGGAAACACCATATATTTT. The full variable domain, completed using reference TRBV25-1 and TRBJ1-3, is EADIYQTPRYLVIGTGKKITLECSQTMGHDKMYWYQQDPGMELHLIHYSYGVNSTEKGDLSSESTVSRIRTEHFPLTLESARPSHTSQYLCASSGRLWGNTIYFGEGSWLTVV.

The CDR3 loop is CSVRHNEQYF. The CDR3 DNA reads as TGCAGCGTCCGACATAACGAGCAGTACTTC. V gene TRBV29-1 combines with J gene TRBJ2-7; D gene unclear. The CDR3 runs 10 residues. Germline CDR1 is SQVTM and CDR2 is ANQGSEA. Trimming removed 6 bases from V and 5 bases from J, with 8 bases in between.

A few counts support this clone. The genes are TRBV19 and TRBJ2-1, with D unresolved. Per germline, CDR1 LNHDA and CDR2 SQIVND (reference sequence). V was pared by 5 bases and J by 6 bases, with 23 bases between. The CDR3 is made up of 17 amino acids. CDR3 nucleotides: TGTGCCAGTAGTCAAACCTCTCCTGGAACTCCTGGCAATGAGCAGTTCTTC. Translating it yields CASSQTSPGTPGNEQFF.

J is TRBJ1-6 and V is TRBV7-6; D gene unclear. The CDR3 sequence is 12 residues long. V was trimmed by 1 base and J by 10 bases, leaving 5 bases between them. Germline CDR1 reads SGHVS; CDR2 reads FNYEAQ. CDR3 DNA sequence: TGTGCCAGCAGCTTAGTTGGCTCACCCCTCCACTTT. This encodes CASSLVGSPLHF.

The V call is TRBV29-1, the J call TRBJ1-1; 10 bases match TRBD1. There are 15 residues in the CDR3. From germline, CDR1 is SQVTM and CDR2 ANQGSEA. V shed 1 base, J shed 4 bases, and the junction held 6 bases outside the gene matches. CDR3 in DNA: TGCAGCGTTGAAGGCAGGACAGGGGGGATCACTGAAGCTTTCTTT. Its translation is CSVEGRTGGITEAFF.